This is a list of T cell receptor beta chains from one sample in a study of T cell responses to AZD1222 COVID-19 vaccine. Profiled with immunoSEQ multiplex PCR; TCRdb holds only in-frame clones, not every one. This sample has tens of thousands of clones, with around 83% found just once. The material sequenced was peripheral blood, taken on day 0 of AZD1222 vaccination. These receptors were taken from an adult in good health. CDR3s include the opening cysteine and the closing phenylalanine or tryptophan. D genes are given only for firm matches. Clone size is shown for a subset of rows, as once, few, many or a class of expanded clone.

D,V,J,size,DNA,CDR3
.,TRBV3-1/TRBV3-2,TRBJ1-3,.,TGTGCCAGCAGCCGAGGGGGACACTTAGAAGGAAACACCATATATTTT,CASSRGGHLEGNTIYF
TRBD1,TRBV18,TRBJ2-7,few,TGTGCCAGCTCACCTCCGGGACAGGGACTCTACGAGCAGTACTTC,CASSPPGQGLYEQYF
.,TRBV18,TRBJ2-2,.,TGTGCCAGCTCACCGGCTAGCGTTGGGGACACCGGGGAGCTGTTTTTT,CASSPASVGDTGELFF
.,TRBV4-3,TRBJ1-2,.,TGCGCCAGCAGCCAAGATATCAATTCCCGGCAGGGCTATGGCTACACCTTC,CASSQDINSRQGYGYTF
.,TRBV29-1,TRBJ2-3,.,TGCAGCGTTGACCCAGGAGGGGGGTACACAGATACGCAGTATTTT,CSVDPGGGYTDTQYF
TRBD1,TRBV18,TRBJ1-5,.,TGTGCCAGCTCACCTTGGGACAGGGTAAGAGGTCAGCCCCAGCATTTT,CASSPWDRVRGQPQHF
TRBD1,TRBV6-1,TRBJ1-1,.,TGTGCCAGCAGTGAACCGGGACAGGGAGGAAACACTGAAGCTTTCTTT,CASSEPGQGGNTEAFF
TRBD1,TRBV27,TRBJ1-2,.,TGTGCCAGCAGTTTATCCCAGGACAGGGGGCCCTATGGCTACACCTTC,CASSLSQDRGPYGYTF
.,TRBV10-2,TRBJ1-1,few,TGCGCCAGCACCTCGGGGCTCATGAACACTGAAGCTTTCTTT,CASTSGLMNTEAFF
.,TRBV24-1,TRBJ2-7,.,TGTGCCACCAGTGGTGTCAGCCAAGGACAGAACTATTACGAGCAGTACTTC,CATSGVSQGQNYYEQYF
.,TRBV2,TRBJ1-2,.,TGTGCCAGCAATCAGGGATTTGGTGGCTACACCTTC,CASNQGFGGYTF
.,TRBV12-5,TRBJ2-1,once,TGTGCTAGTGGTTCGGGCTTCAATGAGCAGTTCTTC,CASGSGFNEQFF
.,TRBV14,TRBJ1-1,.,TGTGCCAGCAGCCAAGCGTGGACCTTGGGGACTGAAGCTTTCTTT,CASSQAWTLGTEAFF
TRBD1,TRBV7-2,TRBJ1-2,.,TGTGCCAGCAGCTTAGGACTAGGACAGGGGAGCGGCTACACCTTC,CASSLGLGQGSGYTF
.,TRBV7-2,TRBJ2-2,.,TGTGCCAGCAGCCTGCTAGGCCCCGGGGAGCTGTTTTTT,CASSLLGPGELFF
TRBD1,TRBV27,TRBJ1-2,.,TGTGCCAGCAGAGCCACAGGGGACTTTAACTATGGCTACACCTTC,CASRATGDFNYGYTF
.,TRBV10-3,TRBJ1-5,.,TGTGCCATCAGTGAAAGCCTTAGCAATCAGCCCCAGCATTTT,CAISESLSNQPQHF
TRBD1,TRBV5-1,TRBJ2-1,.,TGCGCCAGCAGCACAACAGGGGGCAATGAGCAGTTCTTC,CASSTTGGNEQFF
.,TRBV11-2,TRBJ1-1,few,TGTGCCAGCAGCACCCCTTGGGGAATGAACACTGAAGCTTTCTTT,CASSTPWGMNTEAFF
.,TRBV10-3,TRBJ1-3,.,TGTGCCATCAGTGCACTCCTGAGCTCTGGAAACACCATATATTTT,CAISALLSSGNTIYF
.,TRBV29-1,TRBJ2-7,.,TGCAGCGTTGCGGACACCTACGAGCAGTACTTC,CSVADTYEQYF
TRBD1,TRBV28,TRBJ1-5,.,TGTGCCAGCAGTTTAGGGACAGGGATGAATCAGCCCCAGCATTTT,CASSLGTGMNQPQHF
.,TRBV5-6,TRBJ1-3,few,TGTGCCAGCAGTCGAACACAGGGTTCTGGAAACACCATATATTTT,CASSRTQGSGNTIYF
TRBD1,TRBV27,TRBJ1-2,.,TGTGCCAGCAGACAGACAGGGGACTATGGCTACACCTTC,CASRQTGDYGYTF
.,TRBV19,TRBJ1-1,.,TGTGCCAGTAGTATGAGGCCGAACACTGAAGCTTTCTTT,CASSMRPNTEAFF
.,TRBV6-5,TRBJ2-1,.,TGTGCCAGCAGACGGAGCGAAAACCCCTACAATGAGCAGTTCTTC,CASRRSENPYNEQFF
TRBD1,TRBV4-1,TRBJ1-1,.,TGCGCCAGCAGCCAAGTCGGACAGGGTCCTGAAGCTTTCTTT,CASSQVGQGPEAFF
.,TRBV9,TRBJ1-1,few,TGTGCCAGCAGCGGATCAAGGGTGGGCACTGAAGCTTTCTTT,CASSGSRVGTEAFF
.,TRBV28,TRBJ2-7,.,TGTGCCAGCGGTGGGAGAGGCTACGAGCAGTACTTC,CASGGRGYEQYF
TRBD2,TRBV5-6,TRBJ2-7,.,TGTGCCAGCAGCCGAGAGCGGGGAACCTACGAGCAGTACTTC,CASSRERGTYEQYF
.,TRBV7-2,TRBJ2-7,.,TGTGCCAGCAGTTTTAGCTCCTACGAGCAGTACTTC,CASSFSSYEQYF
.,TRBV6-5,TRBJ2-7,.,TGTGCCAGCAGGGGGCGGCGAGAGCAGTACTTC,CASRGRREQYF
.,TRBV28,TRBJ2-6,.,TGTGCCAGCAGTACCCCAGGGAGGTCGGGGGCCAACGTCCTGACTTTC,CASSTPGRSGANVLTF
.,TRBV6-5,TRBJ2-2,.,TGTGCCAGCAGTTACTCGACCATCGGGGGCGGGGAGCTGTTTTTT,CASSYSTIGGGELFF
.,TRBV7-6,TRBJ1-1,.,TGTGCCAGCAGCTTAGCGCAGGAGATGAACACTGAAGCTTTCTTT,CASSLAQEMNTEAFF
TRBD1,TRBV24-1,TRBJ1-5,.,TGTGCCACCAGTGATACTACAGGGGGTAGTCAGCCCCAGCATTTT,CATSDTTGGSQPQHF
.,TRBV12-5,TRBJ1-3,.,TGTGCTAGTGGTTTGGTTGCAACGGTTAGGTCTGGAAACACCATATATTTT,CASGLVATVRSGNTIYF
.,TRBV5-6,TRBJ1-2,.,TGTGCCAGCAGCTTGGGTTCGAGTTACGGCTACACCTTC,CASSLGSSYGYTF
.,TRBV5-1,TRBJ1-3,few,TGCGCCAGCAGCCCTTCATGGCCCTCTGGAAACACCATATATTTT,CASSPSWPSGNTIYF
.,TRBV27,TRBJ2-7,.,TGTGCCAGCAGTCTGGAACCCCCGAACAGGGGGGGTTTCTACGAGCAGTACTTC,CASSLEPPNRGGFYEQYF
.,TRBV6-2/TRBV6-3,TRBJ1-5,.,TGTGCCAGCAGTTACTACCCCGGGAATAGCAATCAGCCCCAGCATTTT,CASSYYPGNSNQPQHF
.,TRBV5-1,TRBJ2-5,once,TGCGCCAGCAGCCAAAACGCTGGACGAGAGGAGACCCAGTACTTC,CASSQNAGREETQYF
.,TRBV11-2,TRBJ2-7,.,TGTGCCAGCAGCTTAGAGGTAGTGCGATCCTACGAGCAGTACTTC,CASSLEVVRSYEQYF
.,TRBV7-8,TRBJ1-1,.,TGTGCCAGCAGCAACGGACCCTTGAACACTGAAGCTTTCTTT,CASSNGPLNTEAFF
.,TRBV19,TRBJ1-4,.,TGTGCCAGTAGTATACAAGGAAATGAAAAACTGTTTTTT,CASSIQGNEKLFF
TRBD1,TRBV13,TRBJ2-7,.,TGTGCCAGCAGCTCCAACAGGGGTATGAACGAGCAGTACTTC,CASSSNRGMNEQYF
.,TRBV7-9,TRBJ2-2,.,TGTGCCAGATCGGGCCTTCAGAACACCGGGGAGCTGTTTTTT,CARSGLQNTGELFF
.,TRBV3-1/TRBV3-2,TRBJ2-2,once,TGTGCCAGCAGCCAATTCCGCCCCCTAACCGGGGAGCTGTTTTTT,CASSQFRPLTGELFF
.,TRBV21-1,TRBJ1-5,.,TGTGCCAGCAGCAAAGAACCGGACAGGGATAGCAATCAGCCCCAGCATTTT,CASSKEPDRDSNQPQHF
.,TRBV5-8,TRBJ1-3,.,TGTGCCAGCACCCGAGGTTACTCTGGAAACACCATATATTTT,CASTRGYSGNTIYF
TRBD1,TRBV5-4,TRBJ2-7,few,TGTGCCAGCAGCCTCGGACAGGGGGCAACCTACGAGCAGTACTTC,CASSLGQGATYEQYF
.,TRBV7-2,TRBJ1-3,.,TGTGCCAGCAGCGCCACAGGGTCCGGAAACACCATATATTTT,CASSATGSGNTIYF
.,TRBV28,TRBJ1-1,.,TGTGCCAGCAGTTCCGGGGCAAATACGGACACTGAAGCTTTCTTT,CASSSGANTDTEAFF
.,TRBV19,TRBJ2-3,.,TGTGCCAGTAGTATTGGGCCACAGGGCACGCAGTATTTT,CASSIGPQGTQYF
.,TRBV5-5,TRBJ2-1,.,TGTGCCAGCAGCCCACTAGCGCCTAGGGGGAATGAGCAGTTCTTC,CASSPLAPRGNEQFF
.,TRBV7-9,TRBJ1-5,.,TGTGCCAGCAGCTTTGGGGCCTTGACAGTGACGCCCCAGCATTTT,CASSFGALTVTPQHF
TRBD1,TRBV24-1,TRBJ2-7,.,TGTGCCACCAGTGATTCCGGGGACAGGAGCTCCTACGAGCAGTACTTC,CATSDSGDRSSYEQYF
.,TRBV11-3,TRBJ1-6,.,TGTGCCAGCAGCCTGAGGGGGGATTCACCCCTCCACTTT,CASSLRGDSPLHF
.,TRBV6-5,TRBJ1-2,.,TGTGCCACCTCCGGGATGAACTATGGCTACACCTTC,CATSGMNYGYTF
TRBD2,TRBV7-9,TRBJ2-3,.,TGTGCCAGCAGCACTGTAGCGGGAGGGATCACAGATACGCAGTATTTT,CASSTVAGGITDTQYF